A single sample is the source of the 10 T cell receptor beta chains below, sequenced in a study of T cell responses to AZD1222 COVID-19 vaccine. Profiled with immunoSEQ multiplex PCR; TCRdb holds only in-frame clones, not every one. The profile shows about 160,000 clones, 75% to 90% of them singletons. The specimen was peripheral blood, collected on day 0 of AZD1222 vaccination. The receptors shown here come from an adult in good health.

This clone showed up just a few times. A read error may produce the germline difference seen at one junction end. The chain uses TRBV7-7 and TRBJ2-1; perhaps D is TRBD1 or TRBD2 (6 bases each). Germline CDR1 is SSHAT and CDR2 is FNYEAQ (reference sequence). The CDR3 has 15 residues. The CDR3 nucleotides are TGTGCTAGCAGCAGCGGACGGGGGCGGTACAATGAGCAGTTCTTC. Translating gives CASSSGRGRYNEQFF.

The V gene is TRBV3-1 (or the pseudogene TRBV3-2), the J gene TRBJ1-3, with 7 bases identical to TRBD1. Germline assignment: CDR1 LGHDT and CDR2 YNNKEL (reference sequence). Losses at the gene ends were 2 bases for V and 4 bases for J; bases not matched to a gene: 5. The CDR3 covers 15 residues. The CDR3 sequence: CASSQNRGSGNTIYF. The CDR3 DNA follows: TGTGCCAGCAGCCAAAACAGGGGATCCGGAAACACCATATATTTT.

The rearrangement uses TRBV7-9 and TRBJ2-1; 9 nucleotides match TRBD1. In germline, CDR1 is SEHNR, CDR2 FQNEAQ (reference sequence). The CDR3 contains 15 residues. V was clipped by 3 bases and J by 7 bases; unmatched bases: 7. CDR3 bases: TGTGCCAGCAGCTTCCCGGGACAGGGTGAGAATGAGCAGTTCTTC. Protein product: CASSFPGQGENEQFF.

The chain is built from TRBV7-9 and TRBJ1-4; D is perhaps TRBD1 (6 bases). Trimming cost V 4 bases and J 5 bases, with 14 bases left between them. Germline CDR1 reads SEHNR; CDR2 reads FQNEAQ (reference sequence). The length of the CDR3 is 15 residues. CDR3 residues: CASSYRRDKNEKLFF. The CDR3 nucleotides are TGTGCCAGCAGCTACCGCCGGGACAAAAATGAAAAACTGTTTTTT.

This clone was detected only a few times. The chain employs TRBV3-1 (or the pseudogene TRBV3-2) and TRBJ1-2; D is unclear. The CDR3 has 12 residues. V was cut by 2 bases and J by 4 bases, with 5 bases left in between. Germline V gene sequence: CDR1 LGHDT, CDR2 YNNKEL (reference sequence). CDR3 amino acids: CASSQSSYGYTF. CDR3 sequence (DNA): TGTGCCAGCAGCCAATCAAGCTATGGCTACACCTTC.

The chain carries TRBV7-9 and TRBJ2-3; unclear D gene. Germline loops: CDR1 SEHNR, CDR2 FQNEAQ (reference sequence). The CDR3 spans 15 residues. The V end was cut by 4 bases, the J end by 2 bases, with 13 bases between. The CDR3 bases are TGTGCCAGCAGCTCCCCCGAGTGGTCCACAGATACGCAGTATTTT. This encodes CASSSPEWSTDTQYF.

V is TRBV10-3 and J is TRBJ1-6; 11 bases match TRBD1. V shed 5 bases, J shed 9 bases, and the junction held 9 bases outside the gene matches. The CDR3 is made up of 16 amino acids. Germline CDR1 ENHRY, CDR2 SYGVKD. CDR3 loop: CAISPGTGGVGSPLHF. The CDR3 bases are TGTGCCATCAGTCCCGGGACAGGGGGAGTGGGTTCACCCCTCCACTTT.

The chain employs TRBV6-2 or TRBV6-3 and TRBJ1-5; no reliable D call. Germline assignment: CDR1 MNHEY and CDR2 SVGEGT. V was cut by 2 bases and J by 0 bases, with 17 bases left in between. This CDR3 has 18 residues. The CDR3 loop reads CASSYESTAPYSNQPQHF. The DNA of the CDR3 is TGTGCCAGCAGTTACGAGTCTACGGCCCCATATAGCAATCAGCCCCAGCATTTT.

The chain employs TRBV10-2 and TRBJ1-3, with unresolved D. This CDR3 spans 13 amino acids. Germline-derived CDR1 and CDR2 are WSHSY and SAAADI. V was clipped by 6 bases and J by 4 bases, with 10 bases between them. CDR3 DNA sequence: TGCGCCAGCAGCCAGGCGGAAGGAAACACCATATATTTT. Encoded protein: CASSQAEGNTIYF.

This sequence joins TRBV28 and TRBJ2-7; 7 positions match TRBD2. CDR1 is MDHEN, CDR2 SYDVKM, per germline. CDR3 length: 14 amino acids. The V gene end was trimmed by 6 bases and the J gene end by 4 bases; junction bases not matched to a gene: 9. The CDR3 DNA follows: TGTGCCAGCAGCCCTCAGGTGGGGGGGTACGAGCAGTACTTC. Protein: CASSPQVGGYEQYF.